This paragraph covers one TCR beta chain sequence. These data come from a study of cytomegalovirus exposure and HLA in healthy donors. The CDR3 has 15 amino acids. CDR1 and CDR2 (germline): KGHSH, LQKENI. Trimming left V 3 bases short and J 2 bases short, with 10 bases between. Primers included in the PCR were 60 Vbeta and 13 Jbeta primers. In the study's own analysis: An analysis performed later counted about 80 million unique TCR beta chains (approximately 10 million of them shared). Method: immunoSEQ multiplex PCR; TCRdb's copy keeps in-frame clones and lacks some. Clonal size and the V and J genes are those of that table, whereas D and trimming came from the DNA. This sample has roughly 180,000 clones, with about 81% found just once.

This TCR came from a woman younger than 35 in good health and CMV-seropositive. Sequencing was carried out using PBMCs. The chain links TRBV18 to TRBJ2-2, with TRBD1 as a possible D gene (6 bases). The CDR3 is CASSPGQPNTGELFF. In DNA, the CDR3 is TGTGCCAGCTCACCTGGACAGCCAAACACCGGGGAGCTGTTTTTT.